Listed here are 18 T cell receptor beta chains from one sample, sequenced in a study of technical replicates of blood from several donors. Generated by immunoSEQ multiplex PCR, the TCRdb table keeps only in-frame clones and is missing some. This table holds approximately 75,000 clones, approximately 94% found once. Source material: T cells isolated from PBMCs. The receptors were gathered from a human donor in good health.

The chain employs TRBV18 and TRBJ1-3; D is unresolved. CDR1 KGHSH and CDR2 LQKENI come from the germline V gene. Trimming pared 2 bases from V and 0 bases from J, leaving 11 bases between. The CDR3 loop spans 16 amino acids. The CDR3 here is CASSPEVSGSGNTIYF. CDR3 in DNA: TGTGCCAGCTCACCAGAGGTAAGCGGCTCTGGAAACACCATATATTTT. Supplemented by reference TRBV18 and TRBJ1-3, the full variable domain reads NAGVMQNPRHLVRRRGQEARLRCSPMKGHSHVYWYRQLPEEGLKFMVYLQKENIIDESGMPKERFSAEFPKEGPSILRIQQVVRGDSAAYFCASSPEVSGSGNTIYFGEGSWLTVV.

This chain links TRBV6-5 with TRBJ2-1; TRBD2 matches 9 bases. This CDR3 has 16 amino acids. CDR1 is MNHEY and CDR2 is SVGAGI in the germline V gene. The junction had 8 bases not matched to a gene; V was cut back by 2 bases and J by 6 bases. CDR3 residues: CASSYLTGLAVNEQFF. CDR3 DNA sequence: TGTGCCAGCAGTTACCTAACGGGACTAGCAGTCAATGAGCAGTTCTTC.

The rearrangement joins TRBV2 to TRBJ1-3; 11 bases are shared with TRBD1. V was pared by 7 bases and J by 0 bases, with 5 bases of the junction left unmatched. This CDR3 is 16 amino acids long. Germline loops: CDR1 SNHLY, CDR2 FYNNEI. CDR3 protein: CASTRGQGVSGNTIYF. CDR3 DNA: TGTGCCAGCACTAGGGGACAGGGGGTCTCTGGAAACACCATATATTTT.

This chain joins TRBV2 and TRBJ1-1; possible D gene TRBD1, 5 bases. The CDR3 is 14 residues long. Looked up from germline, CDR1 is SNHLY and CDR2 is FYNNEI. V lost 3 bases to trimming and J lost 3 bases, with 11 bases between them. For the CDR3, the DNA is TGTGCCAGCAGTGAGGCAGGGCTGGACACTGAAGCTTTCTTT. Translating gives CASSEAGLDTEAFF.

CDR3 coding DNA: TGTGCCAGCAGTTACCAGGACACCGGGGAGCTGTTTTTT. Translated: CASSYQDTGELFF. The chain is built from TRBV6-5 and TRBJ2-2; D call uncertain. Trimming shortened V by 2 bases and J by 3 bases, and 4 bases separated the two germline ends. Germline V gene data show CDR1 as MNHEY and CDR2 as SVGAGI. The CDR3 spans 13 residues.

The chain has TRBV30 and TRBJ2-1, with D possibly matching TRBD2 (6 bases). V dropped 4 bases and J dropped 7 bases, with 20 bases sitting between them. In germline, CDR1 is GTSNPN, CDR2 SVGIG (reference sequence). The CDR3 sequence is 15 residues long. In nucleotides, the CDR3 is TGTGCCTGGACCAAACCGGACTACGCTAAGAATGAGCAGTTCTTC. Translating it yields CAWTKPDYAKNEQFF.

This chain joins TRBV6-1 and TRBJ2-7, with D possibly TRBD1 on 6 matching bases. V lost 2 bases to trimming and J lost 2 bases, with 13 bases between them. The CDR3 contains 15 residues. Germline V gene sequence: CDR1 MNHNS, CDR2 SASEGT. The CDR3 spells CASSEYVWTAYEQYF. CDR3 nucleotides: TGTGCCAGCAGTGAATATGTATGGACAGCCTACGAGCAGTACTTC.

This chain links TRBV6-5 with TRBJ1-2; D gene unclear. From germline, CDR1 is MNHEY and CDR2 SVGAGI. CDR3 length: 14 residues. The germline V and J ends were trimmed by 1 base and 3 bases, with 9 bases remaining between them. The CDR3 sequence: CASSYYGEDYGYTF. Written as DNA, the CDR3 is TGTGCCAGCAGTTACTATGGGGAGGACTATGGCTACACCTTC.

V and J are TRBV2 and TRBJ1-5; D gene unclear. The ends were cut back, 6 bases at V and 4 bases at J, with 7 bases in the middle. This CDR3 region has 12 residues. Germline V CDR1 and CDR2: SNHLY, FYNNEI. Here the CDR3 reads CASSPMNQPQHF. The DNA of the CDR3 is TGTGCCAGCAGCCCAATGAATCAGCCCCAGCATTTT.

The rearrangement joins TRBV7-9 to TRBJ2-7, with 7 positions matching TRBD1. The V gene end was trimmed by 4 bases and the J gene end by 2 bases; junction bases not matched to a gene: 5. In germline, CDR1 is SEHNR, CDR2 FQNEAQ (reference sequence). This CDR3 contains 14 residues. The CDR3 nucleotides read TGTGCCAGCAGCTCGACAGGGAAAACCTACGAGCAGTACTTC. Amino acids: CASSSTGKTYEQYF.

The CDR3 loop reads CASSIGTLNTEAFF. CDR3 DNA sequence: TGTGCCAGTAGTATCGGGACACTGAACACTGAAGCTTTCTTT. The V and J genes are TRBV19 and TRBJ1-1, with D perhaps TRBD1 (6 bases). The CDR3 consists of 14 residues. Looked up from germline, CDR1 is LNHDA and CDR2 is SQIVND (reference sequence). The ends were cut back, 3 bases at V and 0 bases at J, with 8 bases in the middle.

V and J are TRBV7-2 and TRBJ1-4; possibly TRBD1 for D (6 bases). The CDR3 runs 14 residues. Trimming took off 3 bases at V and 7 bases at J, with 12 bases between the two ends. The V gene's germline CDR1 is SGHTA and CDR2 FQGNSA. The CDR3 region is CASSLPGEGEKLFF. For the CDR3, the DNA is TGTGCCAGCAGCTTGCCAGGGGAGGGTGAAAAACTGTTTTTT. The variable domain in full, completed from reference TRBV7-2 and TRBJ1-4, reads GAGVSQSPSNKVTEKGKDVELRCDPISGHTALYWYRQSLGQGLEFLIYFQGNSAPDKSGLPSDRFSAERTGGSVSTLTIQRTQQEDSAVYLCASSLPGEGEKLFFGSGTQLSVL.

The chain links TRBV29-1 to TRBJ1-2; 7 bases line up with TRBD1. The germline CDR1 and CDR2 sequences are SQVTM and ANQGSEA. This CDR3 spans 15 amino acids. With V trimmed by 6 bases and J by 0 bases, 10 bases remained unmatched. CDR3 DNA: TGCAGCGTGTTGGAGGACAGGCGAGCTAACTATGGCTACACCTTC. It encodes CSVLEDRRANYGYTF.

This sequence joins TRBV5-1 and TRBJ2-4; TRBD1 might be the D (5 bases). The V end was cut by 4 bases, the J end by 6 bases, with 14 bases between. This CDR3 has 14 amino acids. Germline V CDR1 and CDR2: SGHRS, YFSETQ. The chain's CDR3 is CASSTMAGINIQYF. DNA for the CDR3: TGCGCCAGCAGCACTATGGCAGGGATAAACATTCAGTACTTC.

The genes are TRBV19 and TRBJ2-7; 8 bases map to TRBD1. This CDR3 region has 15 residues. The ends lost 5 bases at V and 3 bases at J; junction bases unmatched: 9. Germline loops: CDR1 LNHDA, CDR2 SQIVND (reference sequence). CDR3 loop: CASSPDRVSGYEQYF. CDR3 sequence (DNA): TGTGCCAGTAGTCCGGACAGGGTATCAGGCTACGAGCAGTACTTC.

CDR3 DNA sequence: TGTGCCAGCAGTTATAGCGGGAGTTCCTACGAGCAGTACTTC. Protein product: CASSYSGSSYEQYF. The V gene is TRBV2, the J gene TRBJ2-7, with 9 nucleotides matching TRBD2. The CDR3 consists of 14 residues. With 5 bases clipped from V and 1 base from J, the junction kept 3 bases outside the gene matches. CDR1 SNHLY and CDR2 FYNNEI come from the germline V gene.

The DNA of the CDR3 is TGTGCCAGCAGCTTCACGGGAGGTCCCACAGATACGCAGTATTTT. Its protein is CASSFTGGPTDTQYF. The rearrangement links TRBV7-3 to TRBJ2-3; TRBD2 agrees at 7 bases. J gave up 2 bases and V 3 bases, and 5 bases lay outside the gene matches. The CDR3 has 15 residues. Germline CDR1 reads SGHTA; CDR2 reads FQGTGA.

This clone has a handful of counts. The chain combines TRBV7-3 with TRBJ2-5; possible D gene TRBD2, 6 bases. Germline V gene lookup returns CDR1 SGHTA and CDR2 FQGTGA. The CDR3 has 15 residues. Trimming took off 1 base at V and 0 bases at J, with 9 bases between the two ends. This CDR3 reads CASSLMGGNQETQYF. In DNA form, the CDR3 reads TGTGCCAGCAGCTTAATGGGCGGGAACCAAGAGACCCAGTACTTC.